Listed below are T cell receptor beta chains from one sample, sequenced in a study of shared clonotypes between healthy human individuals. Clones were read by immunoSEQ multiplex PCR, and TCRdb kept only the in-frame ones, dropping some. The profile covers 1.4 million or so clones, with around 98.5% appearing a single time and about 0.4% taken by the ten largest. Sequenced material: naive CD4+ T cells sorted from blood. These receptors were obtained from a man aged 25 to 45 in good health. Both conserved end residues are part of each CDR3. The D gene is left open where the match is weak. Only part of the rows carry a size: once, few, many, or a class if the clone is expanded.

D,length,size,V,J,CDR3,DNA
NA,15,NA,TRBV6-1,TRBJ1-5,CASSDRTGRNQPQHF,TGTGCCAGCAGTGACCGGACTGGGCGCAATCAGCCCCAGCATTTT
NA,15,NA,TRBV5-1,TRBJ2-7,CASSLARGSSYEQYF,TGCGCCAGCAGCTTGGCCCGGGGAAGCTCCTACGAGCAGTACTTC
TRBD2,14,NA,TRBV11-2,TRBJ2-5,CASSFLAVLQTQYF,TGTGCCAGCAGCTTCCTAGCGGTCTTACAGACCCAGTACTTC
NA,13,NA,TRBV7-2,TRBJ2-7,CASSLSVQYEQYF,TGTGCCAGCAGCTTATCGGTCCAATACGAGCAGTACTTC
NA,16,NA,TRBV7-8,TRBJ2-7,CASSLGAPGAGYEQYF,TGTGCCAGCAGCTTAGGGGCCCCGGGGGCAGGATACGAGCAGTACTTC
NA,14,NA,TRBV6-1,TRBJ2-7,CASTPLALSYEQYF,TGTGCCAGCACCCCATTGGCGTTGTCCTACGAGCAGTACTTC
NA,16,NA,TRBV10-3,TRBJ1-3,CAISESPDSTGNTIYF,TGTGCCATCAGTGAGTCCCCTGATTCAACTGGAAACACCATATATTTT
NA,14,NA,TRBV15,TRBJ2-5,CATSFHRDGGTQYF,TGTGCCACCAGCTTCCACAGGGACGGTGGGACCCAGTACTTC
NA,14,NA,TRBV6-1,TRBJ1-5,CASSEGYRNQPQHF,TGTGCCAGCAGTGAAGGATACAGGAATCAGCCCCAGCATTTT
NA,19,NA,TRBV18,TRBJ2-6,CASSPLRQGVITGANVLTF,TGTGCCAGCTCACCACTCCGCCAAGGGGTCATTACTGGGGCCAACGTCCTGACTTTC
TRBD2,14,NA,TRBV9,TRBJ2-1,CASSGGTTYNEQFF,TGTGCCAGCAGCGGAGGGACTACCTACAATGAGCAGTTCTTC
NA,14,NA,TRBV6-5,TRBJ1-1,CASSYSEVNTEAFF,TGTGCCAGCAGTTACTCGGAAGTGAACACTGAAGCTTTCTTT
TRBD2,16,NA,TRBV29-1,TRBJ2-2,CSVGGLAGVDGGELFF,TGCAGCGTTGGCGGACTAGCGGGAGTTGATGGCGGGGAGCTGTTTTTT
NA,14,once,TRBV18,TRBJ1-1,CASSRLGRNTEAFF,TGTGCCAGCTCACGGTTAGGGAGGAACACTGAAGCTTTCTTT
NA,12,NA,TRBV30,TRBJ1-5,CAWSNADLPQHF,TGTGCCTGGAGCAATGCTGACTTACCCCAGCATTTT
NA,16,NA,TRBV6-6,TRBJ1-5,CASSYYGQFGGQPQHF,TGTGCCAGCAGTTATTACGGACAGTTCGGGGGGCAGCCCCAGCATTTT
NA,16,NA,TRBV19,TRBJ1-2,CASRLRQESYPGGYTF,TGTGCCAGTAGACTCCGACAGGAGAGTTATCCCGGTGGCTACACCTTC
NA,15,NA,TRBV7-9,TRBJ1-4,CASSLGGMANEKLFF,TGTGCCAGCAGCTTAGGGGGAATGGCTAATGAAAAACTGTTTTTT
NA,13,once,TRBV6-5,TRBJ1-5,CASSYIENQPQHF,TGTGCCAGCAGTTACATAGAGAATCAGCCCCAGCATTTT
NA,12,NA,TRBV11-2,TRBJ2-1,CASSPTAREQFF,TGTGCCAGCAGCCCCACGGCTCGGGAGCAGTTCTTC
NA,13,NA,TRBV29-1,TRBJ2-1,CSVEVQSQGEQFF,TGCAGCGTTGAAGTTCAGAGCCAGGGTGAGCAGTTCTTC
TRBD1,13,NA,TRBV29-1,TRBJ2-7,CSVLGQGSYEQYF,TGCAGCGTTCTGGGACAGGGATCCTACGAGCAGTACTTC
NA,13,NA,TRBV28,TRBJ2-1,CASQGTVLGEQFF,TGTGCCAGCCAGGGTACTGTACTTGGGGAGCAGTTCTTC
NA,12,NA,TRBV6-6,TRBJ2-7,CASSLGFGEQYF,TGTGCCAGCAGTTTAGGGTTTGGGGAGCAGTACTTC
NA,12,NA,TRBV5-1,TRBJ2-7,CASSIGGYEQYF,TGCGCCAGCAGCATTGGAGGATACGAGCAGTACTTC
NA,14,NA,TRBV6-5,TRBJ1-1,CASSYSGVNTEAFF,TGTGCCAGCAGTTACTCAGGGGTGAACACTGAAGCTTTCTTT
NA,13,NA,TRBV5-4,TRBJ1-1,CASSLPENTEAFF,TGTGCCAGCAGCTTGCCGGAGAACACTGAAGCTTTCTTT
NA,16,NA,TRBV12-5,TRBJ1-1,CASGLVAPSRNTEAFF,TGTGCTAGTGGTTTGGTCGCCCCGAGCAGGAACACTGAAGCTTTCTTT
TRBD1,14,NA,TRBV6-1,TRBJ1-1,CASISGTANTEAFF,TGTGCCAGCATCTCGGGGACAGCGAACACTGAAGCTTTCTTT
NA,13,once,TRBV7-9,TRBJ2-1,CASSTGTPFEQFF,TGTGCCAGCAGCACCGGGACTCCTTTTGAGCAGTTCTTC
NA,13,NA,TRBV19,TRBJ2-3,CASRQQTRDTQYF,TGTGCCAGTAGGCAACAAACTAGAGATACGCAGTATTTT
NA,12,NA,TRBV6-6,TRBJ2-1,CASTRFGGEQFF,TGTGCCAGCACCCGGTTCGGTGGTGAGCAGTTCTTC
NA,15,NA,TRBV19,TRBJ2-6,CASSSTGSGANVLTF,TGTGCCAGTAGTAGCACAGGGTCCGGGGCCAACGTCCTGACTTTC
TRBD2,16,NA,TRBV5-1,TRBJ2-2,CASSLTKTSGTGELFF,TGCGCCAGCAGCTTGACAAAAACTAGCGGCACCGGGGAGCTGTTTTTT
TRBD2,15,NA,TRBV28,TRBJ2-1,CASRDSGRLNNEQFF,TGTGCCAGCAGAGACAGCGGGAGGTTGAACAATGAGCAGTTCTTC
NA,15,NA,TRBV15,TRBJ2-3,CATSRDREWRDTQYF,TGTGCCACCAGCAGAGATCGGGAATGGAGGGATACGCAGTATTTT
NA,15,NA,TRBV5-4,TRBJ2-3,CASSLNRQSTDTQYF,TGTGCCAGCAGCTTGAATCGACAAAGCACAGATACGCAGTATTTT
NA,15,NA,TRBV4-1,TRBJ2-3,CASSQVLRETDTQYF,TGCGCCAGCAGCCAAGTACTAAGGGAAACAGATACGCAGTATTTT
NA,13,NA,TRBV5-1,TRBJ1-2,CASSLPGNYGYTF,TGCGCCAGCAGTCTTCCGGGGAACTATGGCTACACCTTC